This T cell receptor (beta chain) was retrieved from a study of blood T cell repertoires in COVID-19. Study at large: The study drew acute and convalescent COVID-19 samples from the United States, Italy and Spain. PBMCs, B-cell-depleted T cells, or T cells were the source of the cDNA or gDNA that made up the material.

Only in-frame clones appear in the TCRdb table, and some are missing; sequencing was by immunoSEQ multiplex PCR. The sample comprises about 370,000 clones, approximately 92% of which are singletons, and 1% rests with the top ten. Recovered participants had two consecutive negative NP/OP PCR tests, healthcare professional clearance, or symptom resolution. Germline V gene sequence: CDR1 LGHDT, CDR2 YNNKEL (reference sequence). V dropped 4 bases and J dropped 8 bases, with 8 bases sitting between them. The CDR3 length is 12 residues. V gene TRBV3-1 (or the pseudogene TRBV3-2) combines with J gene TRBJ1-4; D gene ambiguous. The sequenced sample consisted of PBMCs or T cells enriched from blood (not recorded which). This TCR derives from a man between 18 and 35 years old who had recovered from COVID-19. The CDR3 loop reads CASSPGGEKLFF. The DNA of the CDR3 is TGTGCCAGCAGCCCCGGAGGCGAAAAACTGTTTTTT.